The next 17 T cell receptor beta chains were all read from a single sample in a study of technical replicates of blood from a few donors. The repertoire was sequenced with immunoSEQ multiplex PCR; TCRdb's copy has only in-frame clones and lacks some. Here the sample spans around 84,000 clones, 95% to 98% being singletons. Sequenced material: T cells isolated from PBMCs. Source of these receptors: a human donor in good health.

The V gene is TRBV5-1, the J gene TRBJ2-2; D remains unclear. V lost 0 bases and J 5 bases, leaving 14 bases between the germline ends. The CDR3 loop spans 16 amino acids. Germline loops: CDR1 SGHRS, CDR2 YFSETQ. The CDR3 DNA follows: TGCGCCAGCAGCTTGGGAGGTGTGGGTGCGACCGGGGAGCTGTTTTTT. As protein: CASSLGGVGATGELFF.

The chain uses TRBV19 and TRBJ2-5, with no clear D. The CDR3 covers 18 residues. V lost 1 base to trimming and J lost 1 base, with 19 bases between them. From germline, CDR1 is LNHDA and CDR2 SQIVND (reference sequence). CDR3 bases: TGTGCCAGTAGTATAGGTTCAGAGAGCCTAGTAGGCCAAGAGACCCAGTACTTC. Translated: CASSIGSESLVGQETQYF.

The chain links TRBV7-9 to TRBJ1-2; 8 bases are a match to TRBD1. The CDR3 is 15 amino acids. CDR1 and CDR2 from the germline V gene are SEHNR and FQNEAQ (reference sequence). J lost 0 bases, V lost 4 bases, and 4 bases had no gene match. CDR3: CASSWGQVANYGYTF. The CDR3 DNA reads TGTGCCAGCAGCTGGGGACAGGTCGCTAACTATGGCTACACCTTC.

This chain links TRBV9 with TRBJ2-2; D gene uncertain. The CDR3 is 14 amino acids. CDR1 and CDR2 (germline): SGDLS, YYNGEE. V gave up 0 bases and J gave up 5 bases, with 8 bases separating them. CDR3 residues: CASSVAERTGELFF. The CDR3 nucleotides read TGTGCCAGCAGCGTAGCCGAGCGAACCGGGGAGCTGTTTTTT.

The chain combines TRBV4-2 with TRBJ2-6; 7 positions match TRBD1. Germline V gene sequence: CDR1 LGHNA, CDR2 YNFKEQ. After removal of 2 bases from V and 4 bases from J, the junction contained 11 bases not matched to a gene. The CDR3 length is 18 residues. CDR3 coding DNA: TGTGCCAGCAGCCAACTAAGGGGAAAGGGGGCCGGGGCCAACGTCCTGACTTTC. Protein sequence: CASSQLRGKGAGANVLTF.

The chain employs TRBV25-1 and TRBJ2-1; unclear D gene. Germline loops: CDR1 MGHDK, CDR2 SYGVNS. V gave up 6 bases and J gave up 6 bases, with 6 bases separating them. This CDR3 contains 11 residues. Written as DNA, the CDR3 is TGTGCCAGCAGCTCTTTCAATGAGCAGTTCTTC. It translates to CASSSFNEQFF.

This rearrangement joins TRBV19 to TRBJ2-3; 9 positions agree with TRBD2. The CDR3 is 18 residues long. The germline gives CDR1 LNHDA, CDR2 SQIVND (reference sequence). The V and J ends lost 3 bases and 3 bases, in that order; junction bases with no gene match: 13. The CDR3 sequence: CASSMTRMTSGWTDTQYF. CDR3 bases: TGTGCCAGTAGTATGACCAGGATGACTAGCGGTTGGACAGATACGCAGTATTTT.

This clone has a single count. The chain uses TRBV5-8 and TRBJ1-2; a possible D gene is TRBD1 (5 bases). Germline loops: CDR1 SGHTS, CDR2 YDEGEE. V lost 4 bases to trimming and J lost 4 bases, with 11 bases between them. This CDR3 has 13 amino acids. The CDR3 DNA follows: TGTGCCAGCAGCCTTGGAGGGGTCTATGGCTACACCTTC. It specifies CASSLGGVYGYTF.

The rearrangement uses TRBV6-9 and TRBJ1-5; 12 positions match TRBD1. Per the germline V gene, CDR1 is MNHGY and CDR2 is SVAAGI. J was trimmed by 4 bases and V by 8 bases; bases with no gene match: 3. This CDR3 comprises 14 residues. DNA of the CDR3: TGTGCCAGCGGGGACAGGGGGCAGAATCAGCCCCAGCATTTT. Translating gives CASGDRGQNQPQHF.

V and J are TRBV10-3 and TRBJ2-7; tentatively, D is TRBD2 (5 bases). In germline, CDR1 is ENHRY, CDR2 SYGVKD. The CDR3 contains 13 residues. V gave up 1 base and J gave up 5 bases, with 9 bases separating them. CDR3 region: CAISEYPGNEQYF. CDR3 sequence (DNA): TGTGCCATCAGTGAGTATCCGGGGAACGAGCAGTACTTC.

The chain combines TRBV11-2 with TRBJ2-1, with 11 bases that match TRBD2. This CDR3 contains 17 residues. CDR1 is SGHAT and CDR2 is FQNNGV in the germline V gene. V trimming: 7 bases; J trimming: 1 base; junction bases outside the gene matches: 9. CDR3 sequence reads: CASTQARTSGSYNEQFF. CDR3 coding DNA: TGTGCCAGCACCCAAGCCCGGACTAGCGGGTCCTACAATGAGCAGTTCTTC.

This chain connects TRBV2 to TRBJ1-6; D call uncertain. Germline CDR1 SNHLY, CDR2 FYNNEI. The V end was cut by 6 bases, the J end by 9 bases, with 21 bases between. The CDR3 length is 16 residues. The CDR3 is CASSDPLALLPSPLHF. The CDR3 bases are TGTGCCAGCAGCGATCCCCTAGCGCTTTTACCTTCACCCCTCCACTTT.

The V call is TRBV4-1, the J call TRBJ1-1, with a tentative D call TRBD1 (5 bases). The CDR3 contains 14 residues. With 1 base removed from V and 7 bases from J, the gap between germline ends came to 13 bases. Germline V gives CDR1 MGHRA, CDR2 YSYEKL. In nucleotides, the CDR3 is TGCGCCAGCAGCCAAGCAGGACACCCAGGTGAAGCTTTCTTT. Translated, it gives CASSQAGHPGEAFF.

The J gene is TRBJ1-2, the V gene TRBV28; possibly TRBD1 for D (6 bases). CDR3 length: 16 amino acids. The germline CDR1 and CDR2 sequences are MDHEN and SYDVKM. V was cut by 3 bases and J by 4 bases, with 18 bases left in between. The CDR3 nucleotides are TGTGCCAGCAGTTTCGGAGTGGGCAGGGGTACCTATGGCTACACCTTC. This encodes CASSFGVGRGTYGYTF.

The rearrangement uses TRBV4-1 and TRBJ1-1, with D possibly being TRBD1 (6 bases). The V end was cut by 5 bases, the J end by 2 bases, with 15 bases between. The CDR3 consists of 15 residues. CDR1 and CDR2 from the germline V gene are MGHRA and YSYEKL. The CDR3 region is CASSFQRTANTEAFF. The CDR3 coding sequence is TGCGCCAGCAGCTTCCAACGGACAGCTAACACTGAAGCTTTCTTT.

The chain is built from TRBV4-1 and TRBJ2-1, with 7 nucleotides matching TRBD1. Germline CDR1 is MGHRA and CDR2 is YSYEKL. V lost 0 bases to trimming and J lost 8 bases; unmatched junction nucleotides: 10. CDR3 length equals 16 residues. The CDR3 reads CASSQEWTGSLDEQFF. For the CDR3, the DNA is TGCGCCAGCAGCCAAGAATGGACAGGTTCCTTGGATGAGCAGTTCTTC.

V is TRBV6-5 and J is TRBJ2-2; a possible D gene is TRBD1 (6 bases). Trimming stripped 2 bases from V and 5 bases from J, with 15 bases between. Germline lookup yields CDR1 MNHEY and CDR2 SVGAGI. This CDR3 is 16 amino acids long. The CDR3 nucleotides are TGTGCCAGCAGTTACCCAACCGGGACAATAACCGGGGAGCTGTTTTTT. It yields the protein CASSYPTGTITGELFF.